This TCR beta chain derives from a study of identifying expanded T cells in peripheral blood. General study points: Variance in clone template counts between approximately 2-week samples significantly increased with total template count across all healthy donors. Roughly 1.1 clones differed between technical replicates, versus approximately 16 and 19 over time.

Trimming pared 6 bases from V and 1 base from J, leaving 9 bases between. The CDR3 length is 13 residues. Germline V gene lookup returns CDR1 SEHNR and CDR2 FQNEAQ (reference sequence). During the collection period, no donor immune events like infections were recorded. The table came from immunoSEQ multiplex PCR; TCRdb's copy has only in-frame clones and leaves some out. The sample yields 95,000 to 150,000 clones, around four fifths seen once. To note about this clone: Its antigen remains unknown.

The sample was blood. The chain employs TRBV7-9 and TRBJ1-1; D unclear. This sequence was found in a person aged 18 to 70 in good health. This chain's CDR3 is CASRVRSNTEAFF. CDR3 DNA: TGTGCCAGCAGGGTTCGCTCGAACACTGAAGCTTTCTTT.